Here is one T cell receptor (beta chain) with its context. This clonotype was found many times. Which antigen it targets is not known. No per-base quality is available; no much larger clone lies one base away. PBMCs were isolated by Ficoll-Paque density gradient centrifugation. Measured from the cysteine to the phenylalanine, the CDR3 is 13 residues long. Only the CDR3 portion is preserved as DNA: 39 bases, with reading frame beginning at the first base. The germline V gene yields SGHAT for CDR1 and FQNNGV for CDR2. Trimming at the junction amounts to 3 bases on V and 6 bases on J, and the germline ends lie 10 bases apart. This sample stems from a study of T-cell memory formation after mild COVID-19 (dated by TCRdb to about 2021). Looking at the study overall: TCR sequence clusters from the two donors were largely donor specific. T-cell clones expanding and contracting after mild COVID-19 in two donors were tracked by longitudinal TCRalpha and TCRbeta repertoire sequencing. The cohort comprised two young, previously healthy adult volunteers, one female and one male. Study-level results and caveats: Only a couple of mild cases were covered in the study, and larger cohorts including severe cases with pre-infection samples were considered necessary. Some responding clones were detected in pre-infection memory, suggesting pre-existing cross-reactive memory T cells joined the SARS-CoV-2 response. Balanced CD4/CD8 phenotypes were observed for clones contracting from day 15 to 85, whereas a bias towards CD4+ was observed for a second wave of clones expanding from day 15 to 37. Contracting CD4+ clones turned up mainly in the CM and EM memory subsets, whereas EMRA was where CD8+ clones were enriched. SARS-CoV-2 specificity was not confirmed for the second-wave clones peaking on day 37.

Sequencing relied on an Illumina NovaSeq 6000. cDNA libraries for TCRalpha and TCRbeta were prepared by 5'RACE using constant-segment primers, with sample barcodes and unique molecular identifiers added. RNA was extracted from every sample with Trizol reagent. Libraries were amplified in two PCR steps, with a second sample barcode and Illumina TruSeq adapters added in the second step. The libraries were sequenced on an Illumina NovaSeq using 2 x 150 bp paired-end reads. The authors processed their data as follows. The reads were demultiplexed and collapsed into UMI-guided consensus sequences using migec v1.2.7. With mixcr v2.1.11, UMI consensuses were aligned to TRA and TRB V and J templates and assembled into clonotypes. A clonotype was counted as expanded or contracted only if both edgeR and NoisET called the change significant, with noise models trained on biological replicates. For edgeR calls, the cutoffs were a false discovery rate-adjusted p below 0.01 and a log2 fold-change threshold of 1. PCA with hierarchical clustering of max-normalized trajectories of the 1000 most abundant clonotypes was used as exploratory dynamics analysis. Separately sequenced CD4+ and CD8+ repertoires were used to assign the CD4 or CD8 phenotype of responding clones. TCRdb itself trimmed the public reads at Q25 with fastp, ran MiXCR and retained productive beta chains. All rows with the same CDR3 protein become a single entry with the most common DNA and genes. None of the V and J calls come from the authors' own analysis; TCRdb made them. For this sample there are around 340,000 distinct CDR3 sequences; roughly 13% appear just once. Roughly 23% of the sample belongs to the ten largest clones.

The rearrangement combines TRBV11-2 with TRBJ2-3, with the identity of the D gene unclear. This sequence was found in a man between 18 and 29 years old who had mild COVID-19 (a few samples of this study predate the infection). The sample titles of this study are shuffled in the database, so cell type and time point are left out; the donor was told from shared clones. The sample taken for sequencing was PBMCs or a T cell subset sorted from them (not recorded which). The DNA reads as follows: TGTGCCAGCAGCTTCGGGTTCATGGATACGCAGTATTTT. Translation gives CASSFGFMDTQYF.